This T cell receptor beta chain stems from a study of blood T cell repertoires in COVID-19. Looking at the study overall: Samples came from the United States, Italy and Spain, spanning acute and convalescent COVID-19. T cells, B-cell-depleted T cells, or PBMCs supplied cDNA or gDNA.

The CDR3 contains 13 residues. Germline V gives CDR1 SGHAT, CDR2 FQNNGV. The germline V and J ends were trimmed by 4 bases and 8 bases, with 15 bases remaining between them. As handled by the study authors: Reference gene primer amplification gave nucleated cell count estimates. Sequenced by immunoSEQ multiplex PCR; TCRdb stores in-frame clones only, minus some. Clonal size and the V and J genes are those of that table, whereas D and trimming came from the DNA. The data show under 200,000 clones, around nine tenths seen once. The chain carries TRBV11-2 and TRBJ2-7; TRBD1 might be the D (5 bases). Material for sequencing was peripheral blood. The TCR comes from a man in his 60s with active or convalescent COVID-19. The DNA of the CDR3 is TGTGCCAGCAGCTCTCATTTTAGGGGCCAGCAGTACTTC. Translation: CASSSHFRGQQYF.